These 10 T cell receptor beta chains were all obtained from the same sample, sequenced in a study of CD8+ T cells in alopecia areata. The treatment denotes: oral pan-JAK inhibitor, 5-10 mg twice daily. It was cDNA, reverse transcribed from extracted RNA, that served as the sequencing template. Here immunoSEQ multiplex PCR was the method, and the copy in TCRdb shows in-frame clones only, minus some. The sample shows approximately 280,000 clones, roughly 60% of them seen only once. Material: CD4+ T cells sorted from blood, obtained at week 24, from a patient treated with tofacitinib. The receptors come from a human donor with alopecia areata.

This clone was counted between two and nine times. The V gene is TRBV29-1, the J gene TRBJ2-5; D might be TRBD1 (6 bases). The V gene lost 4 bases and the J gene lost 4 bases, with 10 bases spanning the gap. The CDR3 spans 12 residues. Germline V gene lookup returns CDR1 SQVTM and CDR2 ANQGSEA. CDR3 in DNA: TGCAGCGTTGCCCCCAGGGGAGAGACCCAGTACTTC. Its translation: CSVAPRGETQYF.

This chain joins TRBV30 and TRBJ1-2, with 9 bases identical to TRBD1. Germline V gene data show CDR1 as GTSNPN and CDR2 as SVGIG (reference sequence). The CDR3 loop spans 15 amino acids. With 4 bases clipped from V and 1 base from J, the junction kept 7 bases outside the gene matches. The CDR3 loop reads CAWTLGTGNNYGYTF. CDR3 in DNA: TGTGCCTGGACCCTCGGGACAGGGAATAACTATGGCTACACCTTC.

The CDR3 here is CSVRRDRWSNTGELFF. CDR3 bases: TGCAGCGTCCGGAGGGACAGGTGGTCGAACACCGGGGAGCTGTTTTTT. V usage is TRBV29-1 and J usage is TRBJ2-2, with TRBD1 matching over 8 bases. Germline CDR1 reads SQVTM; CDR2 reads ANQGSEA. Trimming cost V 6 bases and J 0 bases; bases outside gene matches: 9. The CDR3 sequence is 16 residues long.

The V and J genes are TRBV28 and TRBJ1-2; 9 bases match TRBD1. Germline CDR1 and CDR2: MDHEN and SYDVKM. The CDR3 totals 15 residues. V dropped 3 bases and J dropped 8; count of bases not matched to a gene: 10. The CDR3 bases are TGTGCCAGCAGTTTGGGTACAGGGGGCGGGAAAGGCTACACCTTC. Its translation: CASSLGTGGGKGYTF.

This clone was recorded only once. The chain recombines TRBV5-1 with TRBJ1-2; unclear D gene. V gave up 4 bases and J gave up 4 bases, with 11 bases separating them. Germline values: CDR1 SGHRS, CDR2 YFSETQ. This CDR3 region has 13 residues. The CDR3 nucleotides read TGCGCCAGCAGCCCCGAAGGTCTCTATGGCTACACCTTC. Its protein is CASSPEGLYGYTF. The whole variable domain, remainder taken from reference TRBV5-1 and TRBJ1-2, is KAGVTQTPRYLIKTRGQQVTLSCSPISGHRSVSWYQQTPGQGLQFLFEYFSETQRNKGNFPGRFSGRQFSNSRSEMNVSTLELGDSALYLCASSPEGLYGYTFGSGTRLTVV.

The rearrangement uses TRBV5-1 and TRBJ2-7; TRBD2 aligns across 9 bases. The J segment lost 0 bases and the V segment lost 4 bases, leaving 8 bases of the junction unmatched. Germline V gives CDR1 SGHRS, CDR2 YFSETQ. The CDR3 runs to 16 residues. CDR3 nucleotide sequence: TGCGCCAGCAGCGCCTCGAGCGGGGGGAGCTCCTACGAGCAGTACTTC. The encoded protein is CASSASSGGSSYEQYF.

The chain has TRBV28 and TRBJ2-2; maybe TRBD1 (5 bases). V lost 6 bases, J lost 6 bases, and 17 bases lay in between. The germline CDR1 and CDR2 sequences are MDHEN and SYDVKM. The length of the CDR3 is 15 residues. DNA for the CDR3: TGTGCCAGCAGGCTTACAGGATTTGAGGCCGGGGAGCTGTTTTTT. Its protein product is CASRLTGFEAGELFF.

The chain employs TRBV27 and TRBJ2-2, with 13 positions matching TRBD2. Unmatched junction bases numbered 6, after V lost 5 bases and J lost 9 bases. Germline loops: CDR1 MNHEY, CDR2 SMNVEV (reference sequence). The CDR3 has 15 amino acids. The CDR3 DNA is TGTGCCAGCAGTCCTCGGACTAGCGGGGGAAGGGAGCTGTTTTTT. As protein: CASSPRTSGGRELFF.

The V and J genes are TRBV28 and TRBJ1-1; D is uncertain. Per germline, CDR1 MDHEN and CDR2 SYDVKM. V lost 5 bases to trimming and J lost 10 bases, with 14 bases between them. The CDR3 is 12 residues long. This CDR3 is CASSLKSLVAFF. CDR3 sequence (DNA): TGTGCCAGCAGTCTCAAGTCGCTGGTAGCTTTCTTT.

CDR3 in amino acids: CAWRTTGEYGYTF. Here the CDR3 DNA reads TGTGCCTGGAGAACGACAGGGGAGTATGGCTACACCTTC. V is TRBV30 and J is TRBJ1-2; 8 nucleotides line up with TRBD1. The J segment lost 5 bases and the V segment lost 3 bases, leaving 5 bases of the junction unmatched. The CDR3 length is 13 residues. CDR1 is GTSNPN and CDR2 is SVGIG in the germline V gene (reference sequence).